The next 5 T cell receptor beta chains were all read from a single sample in a study of control samples from healthy donors and cancer patients. Some clones are missing from TCRdb's copy, which holds only in-frame ones; the method was immunoSEQ multiplex PCR. The sample has some 20,000 clones; 88% are singletons. Sequenced material: PBMCs. The receptors come from an older woman with head and neck cancer.

The rearrangement uses TRBV30 and TRBJ2-4, with 7 bases fitting TRBD1. Germline CDR1 reads GTSNPN; CDR2 reads SVGIG (reference sequence). The CDR3 length is 14 residues. With V trimmed by 2 bases and J by 5 bases, 6 bases remained unmatched. CDR3 nucleotides: TGTGCCTGGAGTAAGACAGGGTTGGAAAACATTCAGTACTTC. As protein: CAWSKTGLENIQYF.

The chain employs TRBV5-6 and TRBJ1-1; D might be TRBD1 (5 bases). Germline CDR1 and CDR2: SGHDT and YYEEEE. V lost 0 bases to trimming and J lost 3 bases, with 6 bases between them. The CDR3 totals 13 residues. CDR3 nucleotide sequence: TGTGCCAGCAGCTTGGTCAGGGACACTGAAGCTTTCTTT. This sequence encodes CASSLVRDTEAFF. The whole variable domain, remainder taken from reference TRBV5-6 and TRBJ1-1, is DAGVTQSPTHLIKTRGQQVTLRCSPKSGHDTVSWYQQALGQGPQFIFQYYEEEERQRGNFPDRFSGHQFPNYSSELNVNALLLGDSALYLCASSLVRDTEAFFGQGTRLTVV.

The chain joins TRBV18 to TRBJ1-1; D gene uncertain. Trimming left V 3 bases short and J 0 bases short, with 8 bases between. Germline values: CDR1 KGHSH, CDR2 LQKENI. This CDR3 contains 14 residues. CDR3 residues: CASSPLDLNTEAFF. Here the CDR3 DNA reads TGTGCCAGCTCACCCCTAGACCTGAACACTGAAGCTTTCTTT.

The chain uses TRBV24-1 and TRBJ2-1, with D maybe TRBD1 (5 bases). CDR1 KGHDR and CDR2 SFDVKD come from the germline V gene. With 3 bases removed from V and 7 bases from J, the gap between germline ends came to 21 bases. CDR3 length: 17 residues. CDR3 residues: CATSDRGKGQGRNEQFF. Here the CDR3 DNA reads TGTGCCACCAGTGATAGGGGTAAAGGGCAGGGAAGGAATGAGCAGTTCTTC.

CDR3 DNA: TGTGCCATCAGTGAGAACCGCCCAGGGTTAGGACTGTTTTTT. It encodes CAISENRPGLGLFF. V is TRBV10-3 and J is TRBJ1-4; D may be TRBD1 (5 bases). Germline CDR1 reads ENHRY; CDR2 reads SYGVKD. The CDR3 runs to 14 residues. Trimming cost V 2 bases and J 13 bases, with 17 bases left between them.